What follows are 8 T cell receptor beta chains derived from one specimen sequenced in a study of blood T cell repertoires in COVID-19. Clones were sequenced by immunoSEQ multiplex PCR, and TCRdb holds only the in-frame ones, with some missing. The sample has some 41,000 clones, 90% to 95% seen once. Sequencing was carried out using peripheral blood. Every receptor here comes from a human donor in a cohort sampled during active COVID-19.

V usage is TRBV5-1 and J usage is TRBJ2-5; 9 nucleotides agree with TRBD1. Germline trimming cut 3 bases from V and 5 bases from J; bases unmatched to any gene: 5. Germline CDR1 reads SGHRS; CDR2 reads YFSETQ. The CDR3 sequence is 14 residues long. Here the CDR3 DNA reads TGCGCCAGCAGCTCGACAGGGGGAGCTGAGACCCAGTACTTC. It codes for CASSSTGGAETQYF.

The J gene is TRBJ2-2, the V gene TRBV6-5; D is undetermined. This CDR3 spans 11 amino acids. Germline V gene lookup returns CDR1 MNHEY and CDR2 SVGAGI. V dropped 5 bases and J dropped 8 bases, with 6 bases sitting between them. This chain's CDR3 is CASSISGELFF. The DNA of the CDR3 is TGTGCCAGCAGTATTTCTGGGGAGCTGTTTTTT.

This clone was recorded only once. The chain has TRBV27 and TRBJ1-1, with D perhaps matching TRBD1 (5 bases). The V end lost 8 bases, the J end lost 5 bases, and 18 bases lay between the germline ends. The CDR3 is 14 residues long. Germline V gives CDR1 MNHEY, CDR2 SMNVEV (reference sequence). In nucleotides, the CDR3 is TGTGCCAGCGGACCGTACAGCGGGGGGACTGAAGCTTTCTTT. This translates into CASGPYSGGTEAFF.

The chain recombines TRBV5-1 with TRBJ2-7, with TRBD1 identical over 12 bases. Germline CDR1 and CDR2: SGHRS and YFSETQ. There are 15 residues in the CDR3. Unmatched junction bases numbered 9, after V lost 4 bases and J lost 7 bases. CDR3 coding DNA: TGCGCCAGCAGCGGGCCGGGACAGGGGGCAGGGGAGCAGTACTTC. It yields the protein CASSGPGQGAGEQYF. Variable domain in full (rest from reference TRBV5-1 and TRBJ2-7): KAGVTQTPRYLIKTRGQQVTLSCSPISGHRSVSWYQQTPGQGLQFLFEYFSETQRNKGNFPGRFSGRQFSNSRSEMNVSTLELGDSALYLCASSGPGQGAGEQYFGPGTRLTVT.

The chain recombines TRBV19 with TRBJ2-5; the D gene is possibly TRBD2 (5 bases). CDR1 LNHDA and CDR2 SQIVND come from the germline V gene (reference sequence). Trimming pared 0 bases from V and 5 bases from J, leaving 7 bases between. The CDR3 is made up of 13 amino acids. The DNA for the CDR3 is TGTGCCAGTAGTATAGATCGGGGTGAGACCCAGTACTTC. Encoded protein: CASSIDRGETQYF.

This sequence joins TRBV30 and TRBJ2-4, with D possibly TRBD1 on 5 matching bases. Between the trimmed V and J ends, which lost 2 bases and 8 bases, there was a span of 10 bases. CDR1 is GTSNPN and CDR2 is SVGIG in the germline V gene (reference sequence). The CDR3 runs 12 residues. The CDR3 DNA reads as TGTGCCTGGAGTCCCGTAGGGGACATTCAGTACTTC. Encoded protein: CAWSPVGDIQYF.

The CDR3 loop reads CASSPSSYEQYF. Written as DNA, the CDR3 is TGTGCCAGCAGCCCCAGCTCCTACGAGCAGTACTTC. This chain links TRBV14 with TRBJ2-7, with D unresolved. Germline V CDR1 and CDR2: SGHDN, FVKESK. Trimming removed 4 bases at V and 0 bases at J, with 4 bases between. This CDR3 is 12 amino acids long. Drawing the rest from reference TRBV14 and TRBJ2-7, the complete variable domain is EAGVTQFPSHSVIEKGQTVTLRCDPISGHDNLYWYRRVMGKEIKFLLHFVKESKQDESGMPNNRFLAERTGGTYSTLKVQPAELEDSGVYFCASSPSSYEQYFGPGTRLTVT.

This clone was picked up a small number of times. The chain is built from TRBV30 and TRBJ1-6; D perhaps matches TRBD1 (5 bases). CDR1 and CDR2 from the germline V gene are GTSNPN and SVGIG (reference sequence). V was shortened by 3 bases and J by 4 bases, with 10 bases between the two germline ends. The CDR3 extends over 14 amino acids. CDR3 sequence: CAWSDSPYNSPLHF. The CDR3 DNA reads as TGTGCCTGGAGCGACAGCCCTTATAATTCACCCCTCCACTTT. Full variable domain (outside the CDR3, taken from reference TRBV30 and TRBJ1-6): SQTIHQWPATLVQPVGSPLSLECTVEGTSNPNLYWYRQAAGRGLQLLFYSVGIGQISSEVPQNLSASRPQDRQFILSSKKLLLSDSGFYLCAWSDSPYNSPLHFGNGTRLTVT.